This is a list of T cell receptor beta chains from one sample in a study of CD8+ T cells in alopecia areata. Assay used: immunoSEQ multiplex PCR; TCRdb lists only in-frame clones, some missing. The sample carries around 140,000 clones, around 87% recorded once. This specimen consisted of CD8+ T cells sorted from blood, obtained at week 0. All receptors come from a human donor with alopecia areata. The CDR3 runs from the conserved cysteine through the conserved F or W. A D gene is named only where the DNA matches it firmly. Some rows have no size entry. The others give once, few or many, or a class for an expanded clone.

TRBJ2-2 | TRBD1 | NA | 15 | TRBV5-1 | TGCGCCAGCAGCCCTGGACAGGGAGACACCGGGGAGCTGTTTTTT | CASSPGQGDTGELFF
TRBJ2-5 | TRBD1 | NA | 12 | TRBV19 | TGTGCCAGTAGAAGCGACAGGGTGACCCAGTACTTC | CASRSDRVTQYF
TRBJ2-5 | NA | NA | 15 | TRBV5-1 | TGCGCCAGCAGCCCGATGGGCGGGATCGGCGAGACCCAGTACTTC | CASSPMGGIGETQYF
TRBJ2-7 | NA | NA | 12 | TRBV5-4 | TGTGCCAGCAGCCGCAGCAACTACGAGCAGTACTTC | CASSRSNYEQYF
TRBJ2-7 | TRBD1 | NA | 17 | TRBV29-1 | TGCAGCGTTGGATCAGGACAGGGAGTAAATAGTGCCTACGAGCAGTACTTC | CSVGSGQGVNSAYEQYF
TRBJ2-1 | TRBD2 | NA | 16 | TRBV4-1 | TGCGCCAGCAGCCAAGAAGGGGTAGCGGGGTACGATGAGCAGTTCTTC | CASSQEGVAGYDEQFF
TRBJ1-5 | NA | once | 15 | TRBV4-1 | TGCGCCAGCAGCCAAGAATACAGAGACTATCAGCCCCAGCATTTT | CASSQEYRDYQPQHF
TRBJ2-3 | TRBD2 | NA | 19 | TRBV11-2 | TGTGCCAGCGGACCCTCCCCGGCGGGAGCATCCTTGGGCACAGATACGCAGTATTTT | CASGPSPAGASLGTDTQYF
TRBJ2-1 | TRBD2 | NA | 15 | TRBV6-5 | TGTGCCAGCAGTTACGGGACTAGCGGATACAATGAGCAGTTCTTC | CASSYGTSGYNEQFF
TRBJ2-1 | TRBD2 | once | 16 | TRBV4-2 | TGTGCCAGCAGCCTATTACTAGCGGACTCCTACAATGAGCAGTTCTTC | CASSLLLADSYNEQFF
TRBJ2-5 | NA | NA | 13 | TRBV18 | TGTGCCAGCTCACCAGAAGGGGAAGAGACCCAGTACTTC | CASSPEGEETQYF
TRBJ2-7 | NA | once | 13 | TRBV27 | TGTGCCAGCAGTTTCTCGAGCTCCTACGAGCAGTACTTC | CASSFSSSYEQYF